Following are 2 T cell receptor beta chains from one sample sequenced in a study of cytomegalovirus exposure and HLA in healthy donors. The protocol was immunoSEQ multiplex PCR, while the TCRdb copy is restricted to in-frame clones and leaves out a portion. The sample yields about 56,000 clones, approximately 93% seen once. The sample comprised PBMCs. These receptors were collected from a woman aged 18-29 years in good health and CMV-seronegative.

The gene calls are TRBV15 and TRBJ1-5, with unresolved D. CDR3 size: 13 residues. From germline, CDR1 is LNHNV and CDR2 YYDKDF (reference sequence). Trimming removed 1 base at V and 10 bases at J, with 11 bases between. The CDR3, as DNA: TGTGCCACCAGCAGAGGAGGTCTAAGTCCCCAGCATTTT. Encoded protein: CATSRGGLSPQHF.

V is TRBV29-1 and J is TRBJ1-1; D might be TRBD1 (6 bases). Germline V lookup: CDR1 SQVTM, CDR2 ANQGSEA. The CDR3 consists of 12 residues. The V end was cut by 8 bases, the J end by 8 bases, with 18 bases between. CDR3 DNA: TGCAGCACAACTCCAGGGGAACAAGAAGCTTTCTTT. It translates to CSTTPGEQEAFF.